The 28 T cell receptor beta chains below all came from one sample that was sequenced in a study of T cell responses to AZD1222 COVID-19 vaccine. Only in-frame clones appear in the TCRdb table, and some are missing; sequencing was by immunoSEQ multiplex PCR. The sample has roughly 80,000 clones, about 91% seen once; the top ten hold 5% to 6.5%. The source was peripheral blood, collected on day 0 of AZD1222 vaccination. All receptors come from an adult in good health.

This clone was seen only a few times. The chain joins TRBV12-3 or TRBV12-4 to TRBJ1-5; D call uncertain. The CDR3 extends over 13 amino acids. The germline V and J ends were trimmed by 1 base and 1 base, with 2 bases remaining between them. CDR3 sequence reads: CASSLGSNQPQHF. The CDR3 DNA is TGTGCCAGCAGTTTAGGCAGCAATCAGCCCCAGCATTTT.

The chain combines TRBV2 with TRBJ2-1; D gene ambiguous. Germline CDR1 reads SNHLY; CDR2 reads FYNNEI. CDR3 length: 10 amino acids. V shed 10 bases and J shed 2 bases, with 3 bases lying between them. This CDR3 is CATAYNEQFF. For the CDR3, the DNA is TGTGCCACCGCCTACAATGAGCAGTTCTTC. Together with reference TRBV2 and TRBJ2-1, the CDR3 gives the full variable domain: EPEVTQTPSHQVTQMGQEVILRCVPISNHLYFYWYRQILGQKVEFLVSFYNNEISEKSEIFDDQFSVERPDGSNFTLKIRSTKLEDSAMYFCATAYNEQFFGPGTRLTVL.

The chain links TRBV14 to TRBJ1-2; the match to TRBD1 covers 7 bases. Germline CDR1 and CDR2: SGHDN and FVKESK. The trim removed 0 bases at V and 5 bases at J, leaving 6 bases unmatched. This CDR3 spans 15 amino acids. The CDR3 DNA reads as TGTGCCAGCAGCCAAGATCGACAGGGTCGGTATGGCTACACCTTC. The encoded protein is CASSQDRQGRYGYTF.

The chain employs TRBV28 and TRBJ2-5; perhaps TRBD1 as D (6 bases). V was cut by 5 bases and J by 1 base, with 11 bases left in between. Germline assignment: CDR1 MDHEN and CDR2 SYDVKM. This CDR3 contains 14 residues. The DNA of the CDR3 is TGTGCCAGCAGTCCAAGGACAGTCCAAGAGACCCAGTACTTC. It codes for CASSPRTVQETQYF.

The CDR3 DNA sequence: TGTGCCAGCAGTTTCCCCAGGGATAGCTATGGCTACACCTTC. The encoded protein is CASSFPRDSYGYTF. The chain recombines TRBV28 with TRBJ1-2; TRBD1 is a possible D gene (5 bases). Trimming cost V 3 bases and J 4 bases, with 12 bases left between them. The CDR3 spans 14 residues. From germline, CDR1 is MDHEN and CDR2 SYDVKM.

The chain combines TRBV7-9 with TRBJ2-4; D remains unclear. Between the trimmed V and J ends, which lost 6 bases and 0 bases, there was a span of 15 bases. The germline V gene has CDR1 SEHNR and CDR2 FQNEAQ (reference sequence). The CDR3 loop spans 16 amino acids. CDR3 sequence: CASSPLESLAKNIQYF. CDR3 sequence (DNA): TGTGCCAGCAGTCCTTTAGAGAGCCTAGCCAAAAACATTCAGTACTTC. The full variable domain, with the rest looked up from reference TRBV7-9 and TRBJ2-4, is DTGVSQNPRHKITKRGQNVTFRCDPISEHNRLYWYRQTLGQGPEFLTYFQNEAQLEKSRLLSDRFSAERPKGSFSTLEIQRTEQGDSAMYLCASSPLESLAKNIQYFGAGTRLSVL.

The chain is built from TRBV29-1 and TRBJ2-3; either TRBD1 or TRBD2 may fit D (5 bases each). V was cut by 4 bases and J by 6 bases, with 14 bases left in between. CDR1 and CDR2 (germline): SQVTM, ANQGSEA. CDR3 length: 13 residues. CDR3 protein: CSVVSGAGDTQYF. The CDR3 DNA sequence: TGCAGCGTTGTTTCCGGGGCTGGGGATACGCAGTATTTT.

V and J are TRBV15 and TRBJ2-5, with 12 bases identical to TRBD2. Germline-derived CDR1 and CDR2 are LNHNV and YYDKDF (reference sequence). The CDR3 is made up of 17 amino acids. With 1 base clipped from V and 1 base from J, the junction kept 4 bases outside the gene matches. For the CDR3, the DNA is TGTGCCACCAGCAGAGGACTAGCGGGAGCTCGCCAAGAGACCCAGTACTTC. It yields the protein CATSRGLAGARQETQYF.

The V call is TRBV7-2, the J call TRBJ2-1; D call uncertain. This CDR3 is 13 amino acids long. The V and J ends lost 6 bases and 10 bases respectively, with 16 bases between them. Germline values: CDR1 SGHTA, CDR2 FQGNSA. This CDR3 reads CASSQGGLNEQFF. The DNA for the CDR3 is TGTGCCAGCAGTCAAGGCGGCCTAAACGAGCAGTTCTTC.

This sequence joins TRBV18 and TRBJ1-5, with unresolved D. Germline V lookup: CDR1 KGHSH, CDR2 LQKENI. The V end lost 2 bases, the J end lost 5 bases, and 7 bases lay between the germline ends. CDR3 length: 13 amino acids. Here the CDR3 DNA reads TGTGCCAGCTCACCAGGGTCGGATCAGCCCCAGCATTTT. This sequence encodes CASSPGSDQPQHF.

The rearrangement joins TRBV28 to TRBJ2-5, with D tentatively TRBD2 (5 bases). The CDR3 has 16 amino acids. V lost 7 bases and J 1 base, leaving 19 bases between the germline ends. Germline CDR1 is MDHEN and CDR2 is SYDVKM. The CDR3: CASTGIKYRTQETQYF. CDR3 DNA: TGTGCCAGCACGGGAATAAAATACAGAACCCAAGAGACCCAGTACTTC.

V usage is TRBV2 and J usage is TRBJ1-2, with D maybe TRBD1 (6 bases). V lost 6 bases to trimming and J lost 1 base, with 15 bases between them. Germline V CDR1 and CDR2: SNHLY, FYNNEI. This CDR3 is 15 amino acids long. In DNA form, the CDR3 reads TGTGCCAGCAGGATTCCAGAGGGGGGTAACTATGGCTACACCTTC. Amino acids: CASRIPEGGNYGYTF.

V usage is TRBV27 and J usage is TRBJ1-2; the D gene is possibly TRBD1 (5 bases). Germline assignment: CDR1 MNHEY and CDR2 SMNVEV (reference sequence). The CDR3 spans 20 residues. Trimming stripped 2 bases from V and 5 bases from J, with 30 bases between. CDR3 protein: CASSLGAAEGPYLPAYGYTF. CDR3 DNA: TGTGCCAGCAGTTTAGGGGCCGCTGAGGGCCCTTATCTGCCCGCTTATGGCTACACCTTC.

This chain links TRBV5-1 with TRBJ2-3; 9 bases align to TRBD2. This CDR3 contains 18 residues. CDR1 and CDR2 from the germline V gene are SGHRS and YFSETQ. The junction had 12 bases not matched to a gene; V was cut back by 1 base and J by 3 bases. Here the CDR3 DNA reads TGCGCCAGCAGCTTGCTTTCATCTAGCGGGACCGGGACAGATACGCAGTATTTT. It codes for CASSLLSSSGTGTDTQYF.

The chain links TRBV27 to TRBJ2-3, with D possibly TRBD2 on 7 matching bases. Germline values: CDR1 MNHEY, CDR2 SMNVEV (reference sequence). Trimming pared 5 bases from V and 2 bases from J, leaving 26 bases between. The CDR3 is 19 residues long. The CDR3 is CASSLSSGKGTGATDTQYF. Written as DNA, the CDR3 is TGTGCCAGCAGTCTCTCTAGCGGCAAGGGGACGGGGGCCACAGATACGCAGTATTTT.

The chain combines TRBV7-8 with TRBJ2-7, with 7 bases that match TRBD1. Germline V gene lookup returns CDR1 SGHVS and CDR2 FQNEAQ. This CDR3 contains 17 residues. The trim removed 3 bases at V and 3 bases at J, leaving 14 bases unmatched. The DNA of the CDR3 is TGTGCCAGCAGCTTTCTTAGTCGGGAAAGGGGGCTCTACGAGCAGTACTTC. It codes for CASSFLSRERGLYEQYF.

This chain joins TRBV29-1 and TRBJ2-2, with 16 bases fitting TRBD2. The J segment lost 4 bases and the V segment lost 4 bases, leaving 3 bases of the junction unmatched. The CDR3 covers 16 residues. Germline V gives CDR1 SQVTM, CDR2 ANQGSEA. As DNA, the CDR3 is TGCAGCGTTGGGGGGACTAGCGGGAGGGTCACCGGGGAGCTGTTTTTT. This encodes CSVGGTSGRVTGELFF.

The chain's CDR3 is CASSNPTGGITPYYHEQYF. CDR3 DNA: TGTGCCAGCAGCAACCCGACAGGGGGCATAACTCCCTACTACCACGAGCAGTACTTC. The chain recombines TRBV7-9 with TRBJ2-7; 10 bases map to TRBD1. CDR1 SEHNR and CDR2 FQNEAQ come from the germline V gene (reference sequence). CDR3 length equals 19 residues. With V trimmed by 5 bases and J by 5 bases, 21 bases remained unmatched.

Only one count was recorded for this clone. V and J are TRBV28 and TRBJ2-1, with unresolved D. Trimming stripped 7 bases from V and 0 bases from J, with 4 bases between. The CDR3 is 12 amino acids. The germline V gene has CDR1 MDHEN and CDR2 SYDVKM. CDR3 nucleotides: TGTGCCAGCAAGAGCTCCTACAATGAGCAGTTCTTC. As protein: CASKSSYNEQFF.

The chain is built from TRBV5-4 and TRBJ2-3, with 11 bases fitting TRBD2. The CDR3 consists of 15 residues. V was clipped by 4 bases and J by 5 bases; unmatched bases: 6. Germline CDR1 and CDR2: SGHNT and YYREEE (reference sequence). For the CDR3, the DNA is TGTGCCAGCAGCCTAGCGGGAGGACGTGGAGATACGCAGTATTTT. Translating it yields CASSLAGGRGDTQYF.

The V call is TRBV19, the J call TRBJ2-7; TRBD2 matches 13 bases. The CDR3 covers 16 residues. V dropped 4 bases and J dropped 3; count of bases not matched to a gene: 6. CDR1 LNHDA and CDR2 SQIVND come from the germline V gene (reference sequence). The DNA of the CDR3 is TGTGCCAGTAGTACCCCAACTAGCGGGAGGGACTACGAGCAGTACTTC. It yields the protein CASSTPTSGRDYEQYF.

V and J are TRBV28 and TRBJ2-3; 11 bases are a match to TRBD2. CDR3 size: 16 residues. V gave up 3 bases and J gave up 3 bases; unmatched junction bases: 5. The germline V gene has CDR1 MDHEN and CDR2 SYDVKM. The CDR3 DNA is TGTGCCAGCAGTTTTCGGAGACTAGCGGGAACAGATACGCAGTATTTT. This gives the protein CASSFRRLAGTDTQYF.

The rearrangement joins TRBV9 to TRBJ2-2; 7 nucleotides line up with TRBD2. Trimming cost V 1 base and J 4 bases; bases outside gene matches: 13. Looked up from germline, CDR1 is SGDLS and CDR2 is YYNGEE. The CDR3 is made up of 18 amino acids. CDR3 DNA sequence: TGTGCCAGCAGCGTAACCCCCGGGGTGCGGGAGAGCACCGGGGAGCTGTTTTTT. Translation: CASSVTPGVRESTGELFF.

The genes are TRBV12-3 or TRBV12-4 and TRBJ2-1; D not certain. Deletions cut 3 bases from V and 8 bases from J, with 11 bases between. This CDR3 has 13 residues. The CDR3 loop is CASSFGGSYEQFF. CDR3 in DNA: TGTGCCAGCAGTTTTGGTGGGTCCTATGAGCAGTTCTTC.

This sequence joins TRBV7-8 and TRBJ2-7; D gene ambiguous. Between the trimmed V and J ends, which lost 3 bases and 2 bases, there was a span of 5 bases. The CDR3 totals 12 residues. CDR1 and CDR2 from the germline V gene are SGHVS and FQNEAQ. CDR3 amino acids: CASSFQPYEQYF. In nucleotides, the CDR3 is TGTGCCAGCAGCTTCCAACCCTACGAGCAGTACTTC. Full variable domain (missing parts from reference TRBV7-8 and TRBJ2-7): GAGVSQSPRYKVAKRGQDVALRCDPISGHVSLFWYQQALGQGPEFLTYFQNEAQLDKSGLPSDRFFAERPEGSVSTLKIQRTQQEDSAVYLCASSFQPYEQYFGPGTRLTVT.

The rearrangement uses TRBV5-4 and TRBJ2-1, with 8 bases that match TRBD2. The CDR3 spans 16 residues. The junction had 10 bases not matched to a gene; V was cut back by 7 bases and J by 1 base. Germline lookup yields CDR1 SGHNT and CDR2 YYREEE (reference sequence). DNA of the CDR3: TGTGCCAGCCATTCCCCAGCGGGAGTATCCTACAATGAGCAGTTCTTC. Its protein product is CASHSPAGVSYNEQFF.

The chain has TRBV6-5 and TRBJ2-3; maybe TRBD2 (5 bases). The CDR3 extends over 14 amino acids. CDR1 and CDR2 from the germline V gene are MNHEY and SVGAGI. Trimming removed 3 bases at V and 0 bases at J, with 7 bases between. The CDR3: CASSYRGSTDTQYF. The CDR3 region has the DNA TGTGCCAGCAGTTATCGAGGGAGCACAGATACGCAGTATTTT.

By share, this clone counts as medium-sized. The chain employs TRBV6-4 and TRBJ2-7, with D possibly being TRBD1 or TRBD2 (5 bases each). The germline V gene encodes CDR1 MRHNA and CDR2 SNTAGT. Trimming stripped 2 bases from V and 3 bases from J, with 11 bases between. The CDR3 covers 14 residues. The CDR3 nucleotides are TGTGCCAGCAGTGACCCCCGGGACCTCTACGAGCAGTACTTC. Its protein product is CASSDPRDLYEQYF.